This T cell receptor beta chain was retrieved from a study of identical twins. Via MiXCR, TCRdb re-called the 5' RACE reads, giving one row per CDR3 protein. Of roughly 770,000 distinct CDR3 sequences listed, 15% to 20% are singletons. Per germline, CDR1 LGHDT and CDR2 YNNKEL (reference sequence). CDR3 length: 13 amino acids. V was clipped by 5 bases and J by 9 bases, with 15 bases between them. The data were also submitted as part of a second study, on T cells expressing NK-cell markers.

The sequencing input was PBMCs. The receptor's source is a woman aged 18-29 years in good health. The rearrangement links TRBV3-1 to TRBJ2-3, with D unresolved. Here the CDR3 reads CASSARRRDTQYF. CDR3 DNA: TGTGCCAGCAGCGCCCGACGTCGTGACACGCAGTATTTT.